This TCR beta chain was sequenced during a study of cytotoxic CD8 clonotypes in ibrutinib-treated CLL. Across the study: The subjects consisted of 11 to 12 relapsed/refractory and fewer than 16 treatment-naive individuals, with approximately 18 IGHV unmutated.

Findings and caveats of the study: The study found clonality rose at ibrutinib response, then fell toward baseline at progression. Age-matched healthy donor levels were exceeded by baseline clonality, which tracked circulating CD8+ T-cell counts.

Germline V CDR1 and CDR2: SGHRS, YFSETQ. V shed 4 bases, J shed 10 bases, and the junction held 9 bases outside the gene matches. The CDR3 has 16 residues. Concerning this clone itself: Its target is unknown.

Method: immunoSEQ multiplex PCR; TCRdb's copy keeps in-frame clones and lacks some. The sample lists about 200,000 clones, approximately 70% occurring once. This receptor was taken from a human donor with chronic lymphocytic leukemia. This specimen was PBMCs, taken after 12 months of ibrutinib treatment. V and J are TRBV5-1 and TRBJ1-6; 12 bases fit TRBD1. CDR3 in DNA: TGCGCCAGCAGCCCGGGCCGGGACAGGGGGCACTCACCCCTCCACTTT. Its translation is CASSPGRDRGHSPLHF.